Presented here are 27 T cell receptor beta chains from one specimen sequenced in a study of T-cell reconstitution after alpha-beta-depleted transplantation in children (dated by TCRdb to the mid-2010s). The method behind the library was PCR. The reads were generated on an Illumina HiSeq 2500. Molecular barcoding was employed in the preparation of TCR libraries, with unique molecular identifiers being used to normalize TCRbeta repertoire quantification. Clones were called with MiXCR by TCRdb after fastp trimmed the public reads at Q25, and only in-frame beta chains were retained. Rows with a matching CDR3 protein are joined into one entry that keeps the most common DNA and genes. The sample data list about 830,000 distinct CDR3 sequences, and 16% of these were observed just once. The biggest ten clones account for about 4.6% of the sample. The treatment or condition label corresponds to: allogeneic hematopoietic cell transplantation with graft depleted of TCRalphabeta T cells and CD19 B cells.

The sequenced sample was PBMCs, mostly from graft donor cells, obtained 360 days after TCRalphabeta/CD19-depleted stem cell transplant. All receptors come from a male patient between 10 and 17 years old who had a stem cell transplant for acute lymphoblastic leukemia, so the T cells may come from the graft donor.

The chain uses TRBV18 and TRBJ2-1; TRBD2 aligns across 11 bases. The germline CDR1 and CDR2 sequences are KGHSH and LQKENI. The length of the CDR3 is 19 residues. J was trimmed by 6 bases and V by 5 bases; bases with no gene match: 18. The CDR3 DNA follows: TGTGCCAGCTCATCACGACAGGGGACTAGCGGACGAGGCTCCAATGAGCAGTTCTTC. Its translation: CASSSRQGTSGRGSNEQFF. Together with reference TRBV18 and TRBJ2-1, the CDR3 gives the full variable domain: NAGVMQNPRHLVRRRGQEARLRCSPMKGHSHVYWYRQLPEEGLKFMVYLQKENIIDESGMPKERFSAEFPKEGPSILRIQQVVRGDSAAYFCASSSRQGTSGRGSNEQFFGPGTRLTVL.

This clonotype was found a few times. The chain is built from TRBV9 and TRBJ2-1, with TRBD2 matching over 13 bases. The J segment lost 4 bases and the V segment lost 0 bases, leaving 7 bases of the junction unmatched. Germline loops: CDR1 SGDLS, CDR2 YYNGEE. The CDR3 runs to 18 residues. The CDR3 bases are TGTGCCAGCAGCGTAGACCCTCGGGGACTAGCGGGGTACAATGAGCAGTTCTTC. It codes for CASSVDPRGLAGYNEQFF.

The chain carries TRBV12-3 or TRBV12-4 and TRBJ2-3, with a weak D call TRBD1 (5 bases). There are 14 residues in the CDR3. The germline V and J ends were trimmed by 2 bases and 6 bases, with 12 bases remaining between them. The CDR3 coding sequence is TGTGCCAGCAGTTTAATGCAGGGCGTTGATACGCAGTATTTT. The encoded protein is CASSLMQGVDTQYF.

The chain employs TRBV29-1 and TRBJ2-5; 7 bases line up with TRBD2. The V and J ends lost 8 bases and 5 bases, in that order; junction bases with no gene match: 20. The CDR3 runs 16 residues. Germline V gene data show CDR1 as SQVTM and CDR2 as ANQGSEA. The CDR3 sequence: CSTEGLPGSYGETQYF. CDR3 coding DNA: TGCAGCACTGAGGGACTACCCGGGAGTTATGGGGAGACCCAGTACTTC.

This clonotype showed up many times. The chain is built from TRBV5-1 and TRBJ1-1; perhaps TRBD1 as D (5 bases). This CDR3 spans 15 amino acids. V was shortened by 7 bases and J by 0 bases, with 16 bases between the two germline ends. Germline assignment: CDR1 SGHRS and CDR2 YFSETQ. CDR3: CASAYLQVMNTEAFF. In DNA, the CDR3 is TGCGCCAGCGCCTATTTACAGGTTATGAACACTGAAGCTTTCTTT.

This clonotype was detected ten times or more. V is TRBV7-3 and J is TRBJ1-2, with a possible D match to TRBD1 (6 bases). This CDR3 has 14 residues. Germline lookup yields CDR1 SGHTA and CDR2 FQGTGA. The V end lost 0 bases, the J end lost 3 bases, and 8 bases lay between the germline ends. CDR3 coding DNA: TGTGCCAGCAGCTTAACAGGGGGAGACTATGGCTACACCTTC. It yields the protein CASSLTGGDYGYTF.

The chain combines TRBV5-1 with TRBJ2-6, with TRBD1 as a possible D gene (6 bases). Germline CDR1 is SGHRS and CDR2 is YFSETQ. This CDR3 has 17 residues. Trimming took 0 bases from V and 4 from J, leaving 14 bases between them. This CDR3 is CASSLAPRGTGANVLTF. CDR3 DNA sequence: TGCGCCAGCAGCTTGGCCCCCAGGGGAACGGGGGCCAACGTCCTGACTTTC. The whole variable domain, filled in from reference TRBV5-1 and TRBJ2-6, reads KAGVTQTPRYLIKTRGQQVTLSCSPISGHRSVSWYQQTPGQGLQFLFEYFSETQRNKGNFPGRFSGRQFSNSRSEMNVSTLELGDSALYLCASSLAPRGTGANVLTFGAGSRLTVL.

The genes are TRBV5-1 and TRBJ2-1; TRBD2 aligns across 16 bases. V trimming: 4 bases; J trimming: 7 bases; junction bases outside the gene matches: 5. CDR3 length: 16 residues. Germline V lookup: CDR1 SGHRS, CDR2 YFSETQ. The CDR3 DNA follows: TGCGCCAGCAGCAGGGGACTAGCGGGAGGGCCTAATGAGCAGTTCTTC. Translation: CASSRGLAGGPNEQFF.

This clonotype was recorded a few times. For the CDR3, the DNA is TGTGCCAGCGCCGAGGTCTTTGGAAACACCATATATTTT. Translation: CASAEVFGNTIYF. J is TRBJ1-3 and V is TRBV6-1; D is unclear. The CDR3 is 13 amino acids. The V and J ends lost 8 bases and 3 bases respectively, with 11 bases between them. Germline CDR1 reads MNHNS; CDR2 reads SASEGT.

The V gene is TRBV28, the J gene TRBJ2-1; tentative D call: TRBD2 (5 bases). CDR1 is MDHEN and CDR2 is SYDVKM in the germline V gene. Trimming removed 2 bases at V and 7 bases at J, with 21 bases between. This CDR3 contains 17 residues. The CDR3, as DNA: TGTGCCAGCAGTTTAATCTTCCGGGATAACATTAGGAATGAGCAGTTCTTC. Residues: CASSLIFRDNIRNEQFF.

This clonotype was observed a handful of times. V gene TRBV2 combines with J gene TRBJ2-2, with unresolved D. The V end lost 11 bases, the J end lost 2 bases, and 9 bases lay between the germline ends. This CDR3 region has 12 residues. Germline V gives CDR1 SNHLY, CDR2 FYNNEI. CDR3 coding DNA: TGTGCCGGAGACATAAACACCGGGGAGCTGTTTTTT. Its translation: CAGDINTGELFF.

This clonotype was recorded a few times. The chain has TRBV7-9 and TRBJ1-2, with D possibly matching TRBD1 (5 bases). CDR1 and CDR2 (germline): SEHNR, FQNEAQ (reference sequence). This CDR3 is 15 amino acids long. Trimming pared 1 base from V and 4 bases from J, leaving 13 bases between. For the CDR3, the DNA is TGTGCCAGCAGCTTAGACCACCAGGGAGGCTATGGCTACACCTTC. It specifies CASSLDHQGGYGYTF.

The gene calls are TRBV20-1 and TRBJ2-3, with 7 bases lining up with TRBD2. The junction had 4 bases not matched to a gene; V was cut back by 1 base and J by 3 bases. CDR1 and CDR2 (germline): DFQATT, SNEGSKA (reference sequence). The length of the CDR3 is 14 residues. CDR3 in amino acids: CSARVASGTDTQYF. The CDR3 DNA follows: TGCAGTGCTAGAGTGGCTAGCGGAACAGATACGCAGTATTTT.

This clonotype was seen a few times. The CDR3 nucleotides read TGTGCCAGCTCACCACCACTAGAGACAGATACGCAGTATTTT. Translated: CASSPPLETDTQYF. This chain uses TRBV18 with TRBJ2-3; the D gene is possibly TRBD2 (5 bases). The ends were cut back, 0 bases at V and 3 bases at J, with 7 bases in the middle. The V gene's germline CDR1 is KGHSH and CDR2 LQKENI. The CDR3 runs to 14 residues.

The gene calls are TRBV3-1 and TRBJ2-5, with TRBD2 matching over 11 bases. Trimming at V came to 1 base and at J to 4 bases, leaving 8 bases not matched to a gene. Germline CDR1 LGHDT, CDR2 YNNKEL (reference sequence). CDR3 length equals 17 residues. In DNA, the CDR3 is TGTGCCAGCAGCCAAGGCACACTAGCGGGAGAAGGAGAGACCCAGTACTTC. This encodes CASSQGTLAGEGETQYF.

The rearrangement joins TRBV12-3 or TRBV12-4 to TRBJ2-2, with 8 positions matching TRBD2. Unmatched junction bases numbered 9, after V lost 11 bases and J lost 7 bases. The CDR3 covers 13 residues. The CDR3, as DNA: TGTGCCTACCGGGGGGGAATCGGCGGGGAGCTGTTTTTT. Translation gives CAYRGGIGGELFF.

This sequence joins TRBV19 and TRBJ2-1; D not certain. This CDR3 comprises 14 residues. CDR1 is LNHDA, CDR2 SQIVND, per germline (reference sequence). With 5 bases removed from V and 5 bases from J, the gap between germline ends came to 13 bases. CDR3 in amino acids: CASSFGEANNEQFF. DNA for the CDR3: TGTGCCAGTAGTTTCGGTGAGGCGAACAATGAGCAGTTCTTC. Filled out from reference TRBV19 and TRBJ2-1, the complete variable domain reads DGGITQSPKYLFRKEGQNVTLSCEQNLNHDAMYWYRQDPGQGLRLIYYSQIVNDFQKGDIAEGYSVSREKKESFPLTVTSAQKNPTAFYLCASSFGEANNEQFFGPGTRLTVL.

This clonotype was found a few times. The CDR3 DNA sequence: TGTGCCAGCAGTGACTCACTAGCGGGATCCTACGAGCAGTACTTC. Protein product: CASSDSLAGSYEQYF. This chain uses TRBV25-1 with TRBJ2-7; TRBD2 matches at 10 bases. The CDR3 runs 15 residues. J gave up 1 base and V 3 bases, and 3 bases lay outside the gene matches. Germline CDR1 reads MGHDK; CDR2 reads SYGVNS.

This clonotype turned up a few times. The chain carries TRBV7-2 and TRBJ2-7, with 10 bases matching TRBD2. The junction had 10 bases not matched to a gene; V was cut back by 1 base and J by 4 bases. Germline CDR1 reads SGHTA; CDR2 reads FQGNSA. The CDR3 sequence is 17 residues long. In DNA form, the CDR3 reads TGTGCCAGCAGCTTAGGGTCCGAGCGGGAGGGCTGGTACGAGCAGTACTTC. Amino acid sequence: CASSLGSEREGWYEQYF.

This clonotype has more than one count but fewer than ten. The rearrangement joins TRBV20-1 to TRBJ2-7; weak D call: TRBD1 (6 bases). Trimming cost V 2 bases and J 2 bases, with 19 bases left between them. CDR1 and CDR2 from the germline V gene are DFQATT and SNEGSKA (reference sequence). The length of the CDR3 is 16 residues. The CDR3 loop is CSARWRPTGITYEQYF. The CDR3 DNA reads as TGCAGTGCTAGATGGAGGCCGACAGGAATCACCTACGAGCAGTACTTC.

This clonotype has only a few counts. The chain uses TRBV20-1 and TRBJ2-7, with D possibly TRBD2 on 6 matching bases. The germline CDR1 and CDR2 sequences are DFQATT and SNEGSKA (reference sequence). The length of the CDR3 is 13 residues. V lost 6 bases and J lost 0, with 12 bases in between. The CDR3 reads CSALGLTSYEQYF. Here the CDR3 DNA reads TGCAGTGCCCTGGGACTGACCTCCTACGAGCAGTACTTC.

This clonotype was seen a single time. The CDR3 is CASSLVARTGGGYTF. Written as DNA, the CDR3 is TGTGCCAGCAGCTTAGTAGCCCGAACAGGTGGTGGCTACACCTTC. J is TRBJ1-2 and V is TRBV13, with D tentatively TRBD1 (5 bases). The germline V and J ends were trimmed by 1 base and 7 bases, with 16 bases remaining between them. This CDR3 spans 15 amino acids. Germline V gene data show CDR1 as PRHDT and CDR2 as FYEKMQ (reference sequence).

In the case of this clonotype: This may come from a read error, since a much larger clone is one base off. This chain joins TRBV5-1 and TRBJ1-5; D is undetermined. The length of the CDR3 is 13 residues. Trimming removed 4 bases from V and 0 bases from J, with 5 bases in between. Germline V gene sequence: CDR1 SGHRS, CDR2 YFSETQ. The CDR3 protein is CASSMNSNQPQHF. As DNA, the CDR3 is TGCGCCAGCAGCATGAATAGCAATCAGCCCCAGCATTTT.

This clonotype appeared many times. The rearrangement joins TRBV12-3 or TRBV12-4 to TRBJ2-5; perhaps TRBD1 as D (6 bases). CDR3 length: 14 residues. V dropped 6 bases and J dropped 4 bases, with 15 bases sitting between them. CDR3 sequence: CASRGNLGGETQYF. CDR3 coding DNA: TGTGCCAGCAGAGGAAACCTAGGGGGAGAGACCCAGTACTTC.

This clonotype was counted only a few times. This chain uses TRBV11-2 with TRBJ1-2; TRBD1 agrees at 7 bases. V trimming: 5 bases; J trimming: 4 bases; junction bases outside the gene matches: 10. Germline V lookup: CDR1 SGHAT, CDR2 FQNNGV. The CDR3 sequence is 15 residues long. CDR3 loop: CASSPLGDSFYGYTF. DNA for the CDR3: TGTGCCAGCAGCCCCTTGGGGGACAGCTTCTATGGCTACACCTTC.

This clonotype has ten or more counts. The chain recombines TRBV5-6 with TRBJ1-5, with 8 bases that match TRBD1. V gave up 7 bases and J gave up 1 base; unmatched junction bases: 7. Germline V gives CDR1 SGHDT, CDR2 YYEEEE. This CDR3 contains 15 residues. The CDR3 DNA reads TGTGCCAGCGGTCTCGGACAGGGAAGCAATCAGCCCCAGCATTTT. As protein: CASGLGQGSNQPQHF.

The chain has TRBV21-1 and TRBJ2-6; TRBD1 is the table's D call, not checked against the DNA. TRBV21-1 is given as a pseudogene. The length of the CDR3 is 20 residues. The CDR3 reads CASPKPQGCTPCSGANVLTF. The CDR3 nucleotides are TGTGCCAGCCCCAAGCCCCAGGGATGTACCCCCTGCTCTGGGGCCAACGTCCTGACTTTC.